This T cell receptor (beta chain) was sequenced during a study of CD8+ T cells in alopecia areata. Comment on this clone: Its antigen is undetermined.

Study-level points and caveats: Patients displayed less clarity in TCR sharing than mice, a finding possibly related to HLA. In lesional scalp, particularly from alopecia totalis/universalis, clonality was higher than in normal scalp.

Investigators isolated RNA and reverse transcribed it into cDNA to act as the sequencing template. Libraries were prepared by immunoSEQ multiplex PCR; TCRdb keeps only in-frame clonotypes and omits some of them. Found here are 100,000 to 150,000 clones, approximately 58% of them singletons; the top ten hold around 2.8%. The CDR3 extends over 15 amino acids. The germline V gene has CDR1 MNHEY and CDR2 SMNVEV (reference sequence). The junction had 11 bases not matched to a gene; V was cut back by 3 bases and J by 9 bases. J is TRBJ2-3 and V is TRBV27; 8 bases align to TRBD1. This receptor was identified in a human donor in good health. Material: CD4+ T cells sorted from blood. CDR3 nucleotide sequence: TGTGCCAGCAGTTTGGACAGGGCGCTAAGGATGACGCAGTATTTT. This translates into CASSLDRALRMTQYF.